This TCR beta chain was documented in a study of cytomegalovirus exposure and HLA in healthy donors. At the level of the study: Some 85 million unique TCRs, all from HLA-typed donors, were included in an early release of the data. Study findings and constraints: According to the study, around 150 TCR beta chains were cytomegalovirus-associated. Certain indistinguishable V segments, among them TRBV6-2 and TRBV6-3, were excluded.

There are a few counts of this clone. Its matching antigen is unknown. Trimming removed 4 bases from V and 8 bases from J; junction bases left unmatched: 7. CDR3 length equals 14 residues. Germline lookup yields CDR1 MNHEY and CDR2 SMNVEV (reference sequence). Vbeta (60) and Jbeta (13) primers were used in the PCR. The protocol was immunoSEQ multiplex PCR, while the TCRdb copy is restricted to in-frame clones and leaves out a portion. The sample holds about 110,000 clones, nearly 85% seen once. Donors likely had unrecorded immune exposures despite being nominally healthy when sampled. The sequence derives from a man in his late teens or twenties in good health and CMV-seronegative. V usage is TRBV27 and J usage is TRBJ1-4, with 7 bases fitting TRBD1. Material: PBMCs. The CDR3 sequence is CASSSQGEGEKLFF. The CDR3 coding sequence is TGTGCCAGCAGTTCTCAGGGGGAAGGAGAAAAACTGTTTTTT.